This TCR beta chain emerged from a study of CD8+CD57+ T cells in acquired aplastic anemia (dated by TCRdb to between 2018 and 2020). For the wider study: A mean of roughly 2.9 ug of DNA, ranging from roughly 0.2 to 27.4 ug, was extracted from sorted CD4+ and CD8+ cells. Healthy donor samples averaged around 9.8 million reads for CD4+ and fewer than 12 million for CD8+ cells. The paper as a whole reports these results and caveats: Nearly 30 CD8+ CDR3 sequences were found in both patients and controls but appeared to be highly expressed in patients and within the immunodominant clones of the patients. Patients and healthy controls showed no significant difference in CD8+ Simpson's diversity (P=0.060).

This clonotype was seen repeatedly, ten times or more. The specificity of this receptor is unknown. Base qualities are not recorded, but no much larger clone differs from it by a single base. After removal of 0 bases from V and 6 bases from J, the junction retains 3 bases not matched to a gene. As encoded in the germline V gene, CDR1 is SGHDT while CDR2 is YYEEEE. The CDR3 has 14 amino acids, counting the end cysteine and phenylalanine. CDR3 DNA is the only sequence kept; it has 42 bases, read in frame from the first base. Genomic DNA served as template for TCR beta VDJ combination and CDR3 sequence profiling. An Illumina HiSeq 2000 was the platform used for TCR repertoire sequencing. The study's processing was this. Repertoires were assessed using TRBV/TRBJ rearrangement plots, CDR3 size and DJ length profiles, and Simpson's diversity index. The most abundant DNA sequence in the deep sequencing data was defined as the immunodominant clone. CDR3 amino acid sequences were screened for sharing across subjects and compared with published repertoires and the VDJdb database. TCRdb cleaned the public reads at Q25 with fastp, built clones with MiXCR and kept in-frame beta chains. Each entry is one CDR3 protein sequence, shown with its most common DNA and genes. The V and J calls and clone size are TCRdb's, not the authors'. The sample yields a few hundred thousand distinct CDR3 sequences; approximately 57% were counted once. 25% to 35% of the sample goes to the ten largest clones.

In this study, sorted CD4+ and CD8+ T cells from the blood of healthy subjects and of severe aplastic anemia patients had their TCR repertoires deep-sequenced. Ficoll-Paque density gradient centrifugation was used to isolate peripheral blood mononuclear cells. Before DNA extraction, CD4+ and CD8+ T cells were sorted by FACS or by magnetic beads. This TCR derives from a human donor in good health. Recombination connected TRBV5-6 to TRBJ2-7; 10 bases in the middle match TRBD2. Sequencing used sorted CD4+, CD8+, or CD8+CD57+ T cells (not recorded which) from PBMCs. The CDR3 in this case is CASSLASGSIEQYF. The bases are TGTGCCAGCAGCTTGGCTAGCGGGAGTATCGAGCAGTACTTC. Beyond the CDR3, the reference TRBV5-6 and TRBJ2-7 genes provide the residues; the full variable domain reads: DAGVTQSPTHLIKTRGQQVTLRCSPKSGHDTVSWYQQALGQGPQFIFQYYEEEERQRGNFPDRFSGHQFPNYSSELNVNALLLGDSALYLCASSLASGSIEQYFGPGTRLTVT.